This passage covers 25 T cell receptor beta chains from one sample sequenced in a study of blood T cell repertoires in COVID-19. The protocol was immunoSEQ multiplex PCR, while the TCRdb copy is restricted to in-frame clones and leaves out a portion. This sample carries about 82,000 clones, roughly 78% of them seen once, and the ten largest clones take just over 35%. Sequenced sample: peripheral blood. All receptors come from a man aged 55 to 70 with COVID-19, enrolled during active disease.

V and J are TRBV18 and TRBJ2-2; D unclear. Trimming cost V 2 bases and J 4 bases, with 11 bases left between them. Looked up from germline, CDR1 is KGHSH and CDR2 is LQKENI. This CDR3 has 15 residues. CDR3 residues: CASSPSRLPTGELFF. The CDR3 DNA is TGTGCCAGCTCACCATCTCGACTTCCCACCGGGGAGCTGTTTTTT.

This clone was recorded a few times. The CDR3 region has the DNA TGCGCCAGCAGTGAGCGGACAGGGGGCGGTTACGAGCAGTACTTC. As protein: CASSERTGGGYEQYF. V is TRBV5-1 and J is TRBJ2-7; 11 nucleotides match TRBD1. The CDR3 is made up of 15 amino acids. Trimming removed 5 bases from V and 4 bases from J; junction bases left unmatched: 8. The germline V gene encodes CDR1 SGHRS and CDR2 YFSETQ.

This clone appeared once. The V gene is TRBV2, the J gene TRBJ2-1, with TRBD2 identical over 9 bases. Germline lookup yields CDR1 SNHLY and CDR2 FYNNEI. The CDR3 totals 15 residues. V lost 5 bases and J lost 8; bases outside the gene matches: 10. As DNA, the CDR3 is TGTGCCAGCAGTACCCTTAGCGGGGGCACGGATGAGCAGTTCTTC. It yields the protein CASSTLSGGTDEQFF.

The chain carries TRBV7-9 and TRBJ2-1; D gene unclear. The V gene's germline CDR1 is SEHNR and CDR2 FQNEAQ (reference sequence). V shed 6 bases and J shed 8 bases, with 17 bases lying between them. CDR3 size: 14 residues. In nucleotides, the CDR3 is TGTGCCAGCAGTCCCGAACCCCTCCGGGATGAGCAGTTCTTC. Amino acid sequence: CASSPEPLRDEQFF.

This chain uses TRBV12-2 with TRBJ1-2; the table names TRBD1, a call not compared with the DNA. TRBV12-2 represents a pseudogene. This CDR3 has 13 residues. CDR3 sequence reads: CASPDSLNYGYTF. For the CDR3, the DNA is TGTGCAAGCCCGGACAGTCTTAACTATGGCTACACCTTC.

The rearrangement joins TRBV27 to TRBJ1-6; 9 bases match TRBD1. Trimming cost V 6 bases and J 10 bases; bases outside gene matches: 13. Per germline, CDR1 MNHEY and CDR2 SMNVEV (reference sequence). CDR3 size: 16 residues. As DNA, the CDR3 is TGTGCCAGCAGACCCTCGGGGACAGGGTCGTTCTCACCCCTCCACTTT. It translates to CASRPSGTGSFSPLHF.

V is TRBV7-9 and J is TRBJ2-5; D possibly corresponds to TRBD1 (5 bases). V was trimmed by 5 bases and J by 4 bases, leaving 14 bases between them. The CDR3 is 14 residues long. Germline loops: CDR1 SEHNR, CDR2 FQNEAQ (reference sequence). CDR3 nucleotide sequence: TGTGCCAGCAGCAGCTCTTCTGGGGCAGAGACCCAGTACTTC. Translated: CASSSSSGAETQYF.

In regard to this clone: The junction and the germline gene differ at one end; a read error may be behind it. This chain links TRBV3-1 (or the pseudogene TRBV3-2) with TRBJ2-1, with a weak D call TRBD2 (7 bases). CDR1 is LGHDT and CDR2 is YNNKEL in the germline V gene (reference sequence). CDR3 length equals 15 residues. DNA for the CDR3: TGTGCCAGCAGCCCCCTTTCACGCGGGGGCCTAGTAGGAATCTTC. Its protein is CASSPLSRGGLVGIF.

The genes are TRBV25-1 and TRBJ1-1; TRBD1 is a possible D gene (6 bases). The ends were cut back, 7 bases at V and 4 bases at J, with 16 bases in the middle. Germline V gene data show CDR1 as MGHDK and CDR2 as SYGVNS. CDR3 length: 14 residues. The CDR3 coding sequence is TGTGCCAGCACCCTACAGGGAACGAGCACTGAAGCTTTCTTT. Translating gives CASTLQGTSTEAFF.

The CDR3 spells CASTPTQGINGYTF. As DNA, the CDR3 is TGTGCCAGCACTCCCACCCAGGGAATTAATGGCTACACCTTC. The chain joins TRBV6-5 to TRBJ1-2; possibly TRBD1 for D (5 bases). Trimming took off 7 bases at V and 6 bases at J, with 18 bases between the two ends. Germline V gene data show CDR1 as MNHEY and CDR2 as SVGAGI. The CDR3 spans 14 residues.

V gene TRBV5-4 combines with J gene TRBJ1-1; TRBD1 might be the D (6 bases). This CDR3 is built from 14 residues. Trimming removed 0 bases at V and 10 bases at J, with 16 bases between. The germline V gene has CDR1 SGHNT and CDR2 YYREEE (reference sequence). CDR3 in DNA: TGTGCCAGCAGCTTGGTTGAGGGGGGGGTTGGAGCTTTCTTT. Residues: CASSLVEGGVGAFF.

The chain employs TRBV9 and TRBJ2-1; D may be TRBD1 (6 bases). Germline V gene sequence: CDR1 SGDLS, CDR2 YYNGEE. This CDR3 contains 15 residues. Trimming took off 2 bases at V and 1 base at J, with 10 bases between the two ends. CDR3 nucleotides: TGTGCCAGCAGCGTTGGAAGGGGGTCCTACAATGAGCAGTTCTTC. It is translated as CASSVGRGSYNEQFF.

The V call is TRBV7-3, the J call TRBJ2-1; D is possibly TRBD1 (5 bases). Deletions cut 5 bases from V and 9 bases from J, with 14 bases between. The CDR3 has 13 residues. Germline CDR1 and CDR2: SGHTA and FQGTGA. The CDR3 region has the DNA TGTGCCAGCAGCCCAGGGCGAGATGGTGAGCAGTTCTTC. It is translated as CASSPGRDGEQFF.

This chain joins TRBV7-6 and TRBJ2-5; D perhaps matches TRBD1 (6 bases). CDR1 is SGHVS, CDR2 FNYEAQ, per germline. This CDR3 contains 15 residues. Trimming stripped 1 base from V and 5 bases from J, with 14 bases between. This CDR3 reads CASSLVGQSAETQYF. The CDR3, as DNA: TGTGCCAGCAGCTTAGTCGGACAGTCGGCCGAGACCCAGTACTTC.

Note on this clone: One junction end does not reproduce the germline sequence, and a read error may be involved. The chain is built from TRBV7-7 and TRBJ2-2; D is possibly TRBD1 (5 bases). Germline CDR1 reads SSHAT; CDR2 reads FNYEAQ (reference sequence). This CDR3 has 19 amino acids. Here the CDR3 reads CASSPLTADAGPNTGELFF. The CDR3, as DNA: TGTGCTAGCAGCCCCCTCACCGCGGACGCAGGGCCGAACACCGGGGAGCTGTTTTTT.

The chain has TRBV6-1 and TRBJ1-3, with D possibly TRBD1 on 5 matching bases. The ends were cut back, 2 bases at V and 4 bases at J, with 15 bases in the middle. The CDR3 is made up of 16 amino acids. The germline V gene has CDR1 MNHNS and CDR2 SASEGT. For the CDR3, the DNA is TGTGCCAGCAGTGAATTCTTTCAGGGTCTCGGAAACACCATATATTTT. Translating gives CASSEFFQGLGNTIYF.

This clone was counted once. The V call is TRBV6-5, the J call TRBJ1-3; D is perhaps TRBD1 (5 bases). V was pared by 6 bases and J by 0 bases, with 12 bases between. The length of the CDR3 is 15 residues. Germline loops: CDR1 MNHEY, CDR2 SVGAGI. CDR3 protein: CASRSDRNSGNTIYF. The CDR3 region has the DNA TGTGCCAGCAGATCTGACAGAAACTCTGGAAACACCATATATTTT.

This clone was seen a handful of times. The J gene is TRBJ2-5, the V gene TRBV5-4; 7 bases align to TRBD1. CDR3 length: 15 residues. V lost 0 bases, J lost 5 bases, and 7 bases stayed unmatched. CDR1 is SGHNT and CDR2 is YYREEE in the germline V gene (reference sequence). As DNA, the CDR3 is TGTGCCAGCAGCTTGGGCGACAGGGCAAAGGAGACCCAGTACTTC. Its protein product is CASSLGDRAKETQYF.

The chain carries TRBV19 and TRBJ1-2; TRBD1 matches at 7 bases. V was pared by 3 bases and J by 2 bases, with 9 bases of the junction left unmatched. This CDR3 contains 16 residues. The germline V gene encodes CDR1 LNHDA and CDR2 SQIVND (reference sequence). The CDR3 loop is CASSMTLPGGNYGYTF. The CDR3 coding sequence is TGTGCCAGTAGTATGACCCTTCCAGGGGGGAACTATGGCTACACCTTC.

This clone was detected only once. The identical CDR3 is also encoded by other nucleotide sequences in the sample. This sequence joins TRBV9 and TRBJ1-2, with D hard to call. This CDR3 spans 12 amino acids. Germline CDR1 reads SGDLS; CDR2 reads YYNGEE. V lost 0 bases and J 7 bases, leaving 7 bases between the germline ends. The CDR3 coding sequence is TGTGCCAGCAGCGTAGAGCGGGGTGGCTACACCTTC. It codes for CASSVERGGYTF.

The chain uses TRBV11-3 and TRBJ1-6; maybe TRBD1 (6 bases). The CDR3 loop spans 14 amino acids. Trimming left V 1 base short and J 7 bases short, with 8 bases between. Germline CDR1 reads SGHNT; CDR2 reads YENEEA. The CDR3 loop is CASSLGGQNSPLHF. CDR3 sequence (DNA): TGTGCCAGCAGCTTAGGGGGGCAAAATTCACCCCTCCACTTT.

V gene TRBV19 combines with J gene TRBJ1-5; weak D call: TRBD1 (6 bases). The V end was cut by 4 bases, the J end by 7 bases, with 14 bases between. The CDR3 length is 14 residues. Germline V lookup: CDR1 LNHDA, CDR2 SQIVND (reference sequence). CDR3 sequence (DNA): TGTGCCAGTAGTAGCACTCGTGGGGGCCAGCCCCAGCATTTT. The encoded protein is CASSSTRGGQPQHF.

V is TRBV21-1 and J is TRBJ1-4; TRBD1 is the table's D call and was not checked against the DNA. TRBV21-1 has pseudogene status. CDR3 length: 14 amino acids. For the CDR3, the DNA is TGTGCCAGCAGCCCTATGGGCGCGAATGAAAAACTGTTTTTT. This translates into CASSPMGANEKLFF.

The J gene is TRBJ1-2, the V gene TRBV24-1; 7 bases align to TRBD1. Germline CDR1 KGHDR, CDR2 SFDVKD. V shed 3 bases, J shed 7 bases, and the junction held 7 bases outside the gene matches. The CDR3 covers 14 residues. CDR3 nucleotides: TGTGCCACCAGTGATCCCGACAGGGAGAGTGGCTACACCTTC. Translating it yields CATSDPDRESGYTF.

This clone showed up many times. The chain combines TRBV29-1 with TRBJ1-5; 11 nucleotides line up with TRBD1. J gave up 0 bases and V 7 bases, and 8 bases lay outside the gene matches. Germline CDR1 reads SQVTM; CDR2 reads ANQGSEA. This CDR3 spans 16 amino acids. CDR3: CSGRDRGGSSNQPQHF. CDR3 sequence (DNA): TGCAGCGGTAGGGACAGGGGGGGAAGTAGCAATCAGCCCCAGCATTTT.